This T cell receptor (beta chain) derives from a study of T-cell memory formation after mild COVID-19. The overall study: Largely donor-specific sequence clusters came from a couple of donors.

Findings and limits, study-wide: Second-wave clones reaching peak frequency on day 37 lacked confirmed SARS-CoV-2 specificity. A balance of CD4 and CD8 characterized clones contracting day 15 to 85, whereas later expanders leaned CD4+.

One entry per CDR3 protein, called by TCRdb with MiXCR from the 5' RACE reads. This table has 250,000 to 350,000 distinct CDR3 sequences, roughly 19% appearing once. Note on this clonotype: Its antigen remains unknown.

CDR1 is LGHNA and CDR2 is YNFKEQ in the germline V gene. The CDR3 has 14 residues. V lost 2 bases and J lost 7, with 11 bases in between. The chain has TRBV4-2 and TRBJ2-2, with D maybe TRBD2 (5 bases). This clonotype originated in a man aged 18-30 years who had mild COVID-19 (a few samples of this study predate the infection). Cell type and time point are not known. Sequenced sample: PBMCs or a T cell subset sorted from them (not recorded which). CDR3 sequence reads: CASSQRGLSGELFF. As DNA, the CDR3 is TGTGCCAGCAGCCAACGAGGGCTCAGCGGGGAGCTGTTTTTT.